This TCR beta chain was identified in a study of regulatory T cells in long-lasting Graves disease. CDR1 SNHLY and CDR2 FYNNEI come from the germline V gene. V was trimmed by 4 bases and J by 9 bases, leaving 12 bases between them. This CDR3 contains 12 residues. To make TCR beta libraries, researchers used iRepertoire HTBI primers and Arm-PCR of CDR3 regions. TCRdb itself ran the multiplex PCR reads through MiXCR, one entry per CDR3 protein. The profile covers over 450,000 distinct CDR3 sequences, with 9.5% to 15% appearing a single time and 8% to 10% taken by the ten largest. The sample's time point: newly diagnosed GD, antithyroid drugs for less than 3 months. PBMC-extracted RNA yielded the TCR library. This same sample was also part of a study on T cells in Graves' hyperthyroidism and ophthalmopathy.

Here the sequenced sample was peripheral blood mononuclear cells (PBMCs), taken at new diagnosis, from a patient treated with antithyroid drugs. The receptor comes from a woman aged 25 to 45 with Graves disease. The chain combines TRBV2 with TRBJ1-2, with D perhaps TRBD1 (6 bases). CDR3 bases: TGTGCCAGCAGTGGGACAGTTGGGCGCTACACCTTC. It specifies CASSGTVGRYTF.